Following are 17 T cell receptor beta chains from one sample sequenced in a study of cytomegalovirus exposure and HLA in healthy donors. PCR primers comprised 60 Vbeta and 13 Jbeta primers. The method was immunoSEQ multiplex PCR; TCRdb's version includes in-frame clones alone and lacks a portion of them. The sample has 130,000 to 150,000 clones; approximately 71% are singletons. The sample consisted of PBMCs. The receptor source for this set is a woman in her forties or fifties in good health and CMV-seronegative.

The V call is TRBV7-2, the J call TRBJ2-2; a possible D gene is TRBD1 (6 bases). The CDR3 extends over 14 amino acids. The V end was cut by 5 bases, the J end by 6 bases, with 13 bases between. The germline CDR1 and CDR2 sequences are SGHTA and FQGNSA. In DNA form, the CDR3 reads TGTGCCAGCAGCCTCGATACAGGGCCCGGGGAGCTGTTTTTT. Its protein product is CASSLDTGPGELFF. Combining the CDR3 with reference TRBV7-2 and TRBJ2-2 gives the whole variable domain GAGVSQSPSNKVTEKGKDVELRCDPISGHTALYWYRQSLGQGLEFLIYFQGNSAPDKSGLPSDRFSAERTGGSVSTLTIQRTQQEDSAVYLCASSLDTGPGELFFGEGSRLTVL.

This clone came up a few times. The chain joins TRBV5-1 to TRBJ1-4, with D unresolved. The length of the CDR3 is 13 residues. V was cut by 5 bases and J by 1 base, with 6 bases left in between. Looked up from germline, CDR1 is SGHRS and CDR2 is YFSETQ. DNA for the CDR3: TGCGCCAGCAGTTCGGGAACTAATGAAAAACTGTTTTTT. It is translated as CASSSGTNEKLFF.

The gene calls are TRBV9 and TRBJ1-2, with 9 bases that match TRBD1. CDR3 size: 14 residues. The germline gives CDR1 SGDLS, CDR2 YYNGEE. Trimming at V came to 3 bases and at J to 4 bases, leaving 4 bases not matched to a gene. The CDR3 DNA reads as TGTGCCAGCAGCGAGGGGGGACAGGGCTATGGCTACACCTTC. As protein: CASSEGGQGYGYTF.

The rearrangement links TRBV19 to TRBJ1-5, with D perhaps matching TRBD1 (5 bases). The CDR3 is made up of 15 amino acids. The germline V and J ends were trimmed by 5 bases and 4 bases, with 15 bases remaining between them. The germline V gene has CDR1 LNHDA and CDR2 SQIVND (reference sequence). The CDR3 reads CASSPPWGHNQPQHF. The CDR3 coding sequence is TGTGCCAGTAGTCCGCCATGGGGCCATAATCAGCCCCAGCATTTT. The whole variable domain, filled in from reference TRBV19 and TRBJ1-5, reads DGGITQSPKYLFRKEGQNVTLSCEQNLNHDAMYWYRQDPGQGLRLIYYSQIVNDFQKGDIAEGYSVSREKKESFPLTVTSAQKNPTAFYLCASSPPWGHNQPQHFGDGTRLSIL.

This clone occurred a few times. This chain links TRBV7-3 with TRBJ2-2, with TRBD2 as a possible D gene (6 bases). The germline V gene has CDR1 SGHTA and CDR2 FQGTGA. V was cut by 3 bases and J by 6 bases, with 11 bases left in between. The CDR3 runs to 14 residues. The CDR3 region is CASSFTGESGELFF. CDR3 sequence (DNA): TGTGCCAGCAGCTTTACGGGAGAATCCGGGGAGCTGTTTTTT.

The rearrangement links TRBV5-1 to TRBJ1-5; D ambiguous. With 0 bases removed from V and 7 bases from J, the gap between germline ends came to 8 bases. Per germline, CDR1 SGHRS and CDR2 YFSETQ. This CDR3 region has 13 residues. CDR3 coding DNA: TGCGCCAGCAGCTTGGGGGTGGAGCAGCCCCAGCATTTT. Translating gives CASSLGVEQPQHF. Using reference TRBV5-1 and TRBJ1-5 for the parts outside the CDR3, the full variable domain is KAGVTQTPRYLIKTRGQQVTLSCSPISGHRSVSWYQQTPGQGLQFLFEYFSETQRNKGNFPGRFSGRQFSNSRSEMNVSTLELGDSALYLCASSLGVEQPQHFGDGTRLSIL.

The chain employs TRBV7-2 and TRBJ1-6; 8 bases agree with TRBD1. This CDR3 spans 17 amino acids. The germline CDR1 and CDR2 sequences are SGHTA and FQGNSA. V lost 6 bases to trimming and J lost 8 bases; unmatched junction nucleotides: 15. Here the CDR3 DNA reads TGTGCCAGCAGGTCGCCTGAGCGGGCAGGGGGCCATTCACCCCTCCACTTT. Its translation is CASRSPERAGGHSPLHF.

DNA of the CDR3: TGTGCCAGCAGTGAACAGGAGGGTACCACTGAAGCTTTCTTT. Protein: CASSEQEGTTEAFF. The chain has TRBV6-1 and TRBJ1-1; D is unresolved. Deletions cut 2 bases from V and 4 bases from J, with 11 bases between. CDR1 is MNHNS and CDR2 is SASEGT in the germline V gene. This CDR3 is 14 amino acids long.

This clone came up a few times. A junction end diverges from the germline sequence, so it may reflect a read error. The gene calls are TRBV7-7 and TRBJ1-2; no definite D call. Germline V gives CDR1 SSHAT, CDR2 FNYEAQ (reference sequence). The length of the CDR3 is 15 residues. The CDR3 region has the DNA TGTGCTAGCAGCTTAGCCGAGGGAAGGGACTATGGCTACACCTTC. This gives the protein CASSLAEGRDYGYTF.

This clone was picked up a small number of times. The chain combines TRBV6-4 with TRBJ2-3, with TRBD1 as a possible D gene (6 bases). Germline CDR1 and CDR2: MRHNA and SNTAGT. The V end lost 0 bases, the J end lost 6 bases, and 13 bases lay between the germline ends. This CDR3 contains 15 residues. In nucleotides, the CDR3 is TGTGCCAGCAGTGACTCGAGGTCTGGGGGCGATACGCAGTATTTT. Translated: CASSDSRSGGDTQYF.

The chain uses TRBV4-2 and TRBJ2-7; D may be TRBD1 (6 bases). Between the trimmed V and J ends, which lost 3 bases and 2 bases, there was a span of 11 bases. The germline CDR1 and CDR2 sequences are LGHNA and YNFKEQ. The CDR3 has 14 residues. The CDR3 coding sequence is TGTGCCAGCAGCCATCAGACAGGTGCCTACGAGCAGTACTTC. It is translated as CASSHQTGAYEQYF.

The J gene is TRBJ1-4, the V gene TRBV5-4; maybe TRBD1 (5 bases). Germline values: CDR1 SGHNT, CDR2 YYREEE (reference sequence). This CDR3 is 16 amino acids long. V shed 0 bases and J shed 2 bases, with 11 bases lying between them. DNA of the CDR3: TGTGCCAGCAGCTTGGCCGGGGGGAGGACTAATGAAAAACTGTTTTTT. It specifies CASSLAGGRTNEKLFF.

This chain joins TRBV5-1 and TRBJ1-6, with TRBD1 matching 11 bases. Germline CDR1 is SGHRS and CDR2 is YFSETQ. The CDR3 contains 14 residues. The trim removed 7 bases at V and 10 bases at J, leaving 7 bases unmatched. The CDR3 bases are TGCGCCAGCTACACCGGGACAGGGGGATCACCCCTCCACTTT. Amino acid sequence: CASYTGTGGSPLHF.

This rearrangement joins TRBV18 to TRBJ1-1; D is possibly TRBD1 (6 bases). CDR1 KGHSH and CDR2 LQKENI come from the germline V gene. V dropped 3 bases and J dropped 0 bases, with 23 bases sitting between them. The CDR3 loop spans 19 amino acids. CDR3 bases: TGTGCCAGCTCACCGAATCGGACACAGGGTAGGTGGATGAACACTGAAGCTTTCTTT. This sequence encodes CASSPNRTQGRWMNTEAFF.

This chain joins TRBV9 and TRBJ1-4; 8 nucleotides match TRBD1. Looked up from germline, CDR1 is SGDLS and CDR2 is YYNGEE. V lost 4 bases, J lost 2 bases, and 4 bases stayed unmatched. This CDR3 spans 15 amino acids. This chain's CDR3 is CASSTGQGTNEKLFF. CDR3 DNA sequence: TGTGCCAGCAGCACCGGACAGGGCACTAATGAAAAACTGTTTTTT.

The J gene is TRBJ2-5, the V gene TRBV9; TRBD2 matches 7 bases. The CDR3 sequence is 15 residues long. V dropped 4 bases and J dropped 0; count of bases not matched to a gene: 6. CDR1 and CDR2 from the germline V gene are SGDLS and YYNGEE. CDR3 in amino acids: CASSQRGEHQETQYF. The CDR3 region has the DNA TGTGCCAGCAGCCAGCGGGGTGAACACCAAGAGACCCAGTACTTC.

The V and J genes are TRBV2 and TRBJ1-2; 7 nucleotides agree with TRBD1. The junction had 11 bases not matched to a gene; V was cut back by 1 base and J by 3 bases. The CDR3 contains 17 residues. The germline V gene has CDR1 SNHLY and CDR2 FYNNEI. Here the CDR3 DNA reads TGTGCCAGCAGTGAAGGCCGGCGAGAGACAGGGCACTATGGCTACACCTTC. It codes for CASSEGRRETGHYGYTF.